This T cell receptor beta chain was sequenced during a study of blood T cell repertoires in COVID-19. Study-level background: There were acute and convalescent COVID-19 samples, and they came from the United States, Italy and Spain. The cDNA or gDNA used as material had been derived from T cells, B-cell-depleted T cells, or PBMCs.

Under the authors' procedure: Amplification from reference gene primers served as the basis for estimated nucleated cell counts. Libraries were prepared by immunoSEQ multiplex PCR; TCRdb keeps only in-frame clonotypes and omits some of them. V and J calls and clone size are those listed in that table; D and trimming were worked out from the DNA. The sample includes tens of thousands of clones, 87% of them seen just once. The material sequenced was peripheral blood. This TCR derives from a man older than 75 in a cohort sampled during active COVID-19.

The CDR3 loop reads CASSRGTFSNTEAFF. CDR3 nucleotides: TGTGCCAGCAGCCGGGGGACGTTTTCGAACACTGAAGCTTTCTTT. The V call is TRBV5-4, the J call TRBJ1-1, with a weak D call TRBD1 (5 bases). Germline V gene lookup returns CDR1 SGHNT and CDR2 YYREEE (reference sequence). Trimming pared 4 bases from V and 1 base from J, leaving 14 bases between. This CDR3 spans 15 amino acids.